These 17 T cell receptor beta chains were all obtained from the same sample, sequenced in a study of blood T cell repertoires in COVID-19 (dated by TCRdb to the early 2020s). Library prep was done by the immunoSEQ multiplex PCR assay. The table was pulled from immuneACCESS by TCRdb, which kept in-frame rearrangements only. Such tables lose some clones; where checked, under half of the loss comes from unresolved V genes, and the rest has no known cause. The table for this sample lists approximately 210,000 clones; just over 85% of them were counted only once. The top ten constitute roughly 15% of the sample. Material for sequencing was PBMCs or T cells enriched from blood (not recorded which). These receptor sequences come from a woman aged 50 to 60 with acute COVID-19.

The CDR3 region is CASSQDRCQETQYF. As DNA, the CDR3 is TGCGCCAGCAGTCAAGACAGGTGCCAAGAGACCCAGTACTTC. The genes are TRBV23-1 and TRBJ2-5, with a possible D match to TRBD1 (6 bases). TRBV23-1 is sorted into the ORF group, with uncertain function. V lost 2 bases and J lost 1, with 8 bases in between. The CDR3 is made up of 14 amino acids.

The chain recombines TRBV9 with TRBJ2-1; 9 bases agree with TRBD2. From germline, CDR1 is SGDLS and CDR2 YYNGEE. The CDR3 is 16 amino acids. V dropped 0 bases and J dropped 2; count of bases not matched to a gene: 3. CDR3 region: CASSVVREGPYNEQFF. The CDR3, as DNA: TGTGCCAGCAGCGTAGTGCGGGAGGGCCCCTACAATGAGCAGTTCTTC.

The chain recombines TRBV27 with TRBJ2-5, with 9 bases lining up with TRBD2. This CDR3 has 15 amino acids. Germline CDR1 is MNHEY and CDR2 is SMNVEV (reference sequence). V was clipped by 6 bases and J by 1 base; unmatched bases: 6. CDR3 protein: CASSRWTSVQETQYF. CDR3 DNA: TGTGCCAGCAGCCGCTGGACTAGCGTCCAAGAGACCCAGTACTTC.

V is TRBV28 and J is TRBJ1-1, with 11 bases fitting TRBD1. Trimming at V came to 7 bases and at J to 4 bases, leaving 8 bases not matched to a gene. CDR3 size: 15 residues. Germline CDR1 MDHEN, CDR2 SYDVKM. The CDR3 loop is CASKFRGTGGTEAFF. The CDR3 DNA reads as TGTGCCAGCAAGTTTAGGGGGACAGGGGGCACTGAAGCTTTCTTT.

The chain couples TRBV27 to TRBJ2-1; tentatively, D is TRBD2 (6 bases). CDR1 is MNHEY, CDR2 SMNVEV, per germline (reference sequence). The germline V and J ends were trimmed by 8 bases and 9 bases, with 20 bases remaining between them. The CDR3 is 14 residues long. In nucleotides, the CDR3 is TGTGCCAGCCGATGGTCGGGAGTCGGCCGTGAGCAGTTCTTC. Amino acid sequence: CASRWSGVGREQFF.

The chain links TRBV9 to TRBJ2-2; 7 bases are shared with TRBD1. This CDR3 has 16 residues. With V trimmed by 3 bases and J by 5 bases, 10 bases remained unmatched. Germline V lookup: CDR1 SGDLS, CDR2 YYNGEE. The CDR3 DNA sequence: TGTGCCAGCAGCGATCAGACAGGGCTCGCTACCGGGGAGCTGTTTTTT. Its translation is CASSDQTGLATGELFF.

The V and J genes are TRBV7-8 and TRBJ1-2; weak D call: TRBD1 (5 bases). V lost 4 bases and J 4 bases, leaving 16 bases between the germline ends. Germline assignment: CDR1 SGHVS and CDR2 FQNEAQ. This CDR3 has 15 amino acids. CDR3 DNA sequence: TGTGCCAGCAGCTCCTCGACGCGGGGGGGCTATGGCTACACCTTC. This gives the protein CASSSSTRGGYGYTF.

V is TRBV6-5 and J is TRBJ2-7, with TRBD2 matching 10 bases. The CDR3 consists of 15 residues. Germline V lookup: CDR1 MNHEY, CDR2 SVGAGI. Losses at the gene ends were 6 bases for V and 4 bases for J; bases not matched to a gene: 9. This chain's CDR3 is CASRPSGLAVYEQYF. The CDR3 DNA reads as TGTGCCAGCAGACCCTCCGGACTAGCGGTTTACGAGCAGTACTTC.

The CDR3 is CASSLGPLTDTQYF. The CDR3 nucleotides are TGTGCCAGCAGCTTGGGCCCTCTCACAGATACGCAGTATTTT. The V gene is TRBV7-2, the J gene TRBJ2-3; no reliable D call. Germline values: CDR1 SGHTA, CDR2 FQGNSA. This CDR3 has 14 amino acids. V lost 3 bases and J lost 2, with 9 bases in between.

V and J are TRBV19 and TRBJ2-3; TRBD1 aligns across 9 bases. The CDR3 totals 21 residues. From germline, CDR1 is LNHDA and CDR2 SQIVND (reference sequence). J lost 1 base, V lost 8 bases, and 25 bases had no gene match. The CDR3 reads CASGGQGNRNRQAYGTDTQYF. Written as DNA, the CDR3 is TGTGCCAGTGGGGGACAGGGAAATCGGAATCGGCAGGCCTACGGCACAGATACGCAGTATTTT.

CDR3 DNA: TGTGCCAGCTCGCCCCTAGGACAGGGGGATAGCGAGCAGTACTTC. Translation gives CASSPLGQGDSEQYF. This chain joins TRBV18 and TRBJ2-7, with 10 bases that match TRBD1. This CDR3 has 15 residues. Germline CDR1 reads KGHSH; CDR2 reads LQKENI. V shed 6 bases and J 6 bases; nucleotides not matched to a gene: 11. The full variable domain, in which reference TRBV18 and TRBJ2-7 provide the parts outside the CDR3, is NAGVMQNPRHLVRRRGQEARLRCSPMKGHSHVYWYRQLPEEGLKFMVYLQKENIIDESGMPKERFSAEFPKEGPSILRIQQVVRGDSAAYFCASSPLGQGDSEQYFGPGTRLTVT.

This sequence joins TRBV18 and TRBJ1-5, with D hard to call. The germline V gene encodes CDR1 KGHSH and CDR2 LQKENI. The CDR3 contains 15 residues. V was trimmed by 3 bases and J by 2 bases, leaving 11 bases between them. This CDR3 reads CASSPKIGRNQPQHF. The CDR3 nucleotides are TGTGCCAGCTCACCGAAGATTGGGCGCAATCAGCCCCAGCATTTT.

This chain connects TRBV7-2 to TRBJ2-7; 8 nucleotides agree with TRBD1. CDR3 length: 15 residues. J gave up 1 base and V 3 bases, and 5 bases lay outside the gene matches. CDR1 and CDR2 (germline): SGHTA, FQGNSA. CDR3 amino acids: CASSFMGQVSYEQYF. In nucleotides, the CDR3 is TGTGCCAGCAGCTTCATGGGACAGGTTTCCTACGAGCAGTACTTC.

CDR3: CASSYSMAGGLDEQYF. The CDR3 nucleotides are TGTGCCAGCAGTTACTCGATGGCGGGAGGTCTGGACGAGCAGTACTTC. The chain couples TRBV6-2 or TRBV6-3 to TRBJ2-7; 8 bases agree with TRBD2. This CDR3 comprises 16 residues. Per germline, CDR1 MNHEY and CDR2 SVGEGT. The J segment lost 5 bases and the V segment lost 0 bases, leaving 9 bases of the junction unmatched.

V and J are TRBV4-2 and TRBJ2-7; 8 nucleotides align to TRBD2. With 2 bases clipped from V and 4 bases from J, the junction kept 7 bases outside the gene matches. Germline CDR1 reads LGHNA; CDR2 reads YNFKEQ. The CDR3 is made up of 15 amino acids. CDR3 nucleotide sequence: TGTGCCAGCAGCCAATTCACTAGCGGAGATTACGAGCAGTACTTC. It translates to CASSQFTSGDYEQYF.

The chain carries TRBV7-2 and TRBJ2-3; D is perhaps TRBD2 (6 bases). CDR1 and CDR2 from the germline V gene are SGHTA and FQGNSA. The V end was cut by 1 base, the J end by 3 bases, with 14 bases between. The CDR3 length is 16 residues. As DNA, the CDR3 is TGTGCCAGCAGCTTAGGATCGGGAGTGGCAACAGATACGCAGTATTTT. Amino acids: CASSLGSGVATDTQYF.

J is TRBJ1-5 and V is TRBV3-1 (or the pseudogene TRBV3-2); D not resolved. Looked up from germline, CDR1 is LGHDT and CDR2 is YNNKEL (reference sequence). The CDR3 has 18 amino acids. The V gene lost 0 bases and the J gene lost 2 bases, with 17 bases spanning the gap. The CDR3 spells CASSQDPGGSFGNQPQHF. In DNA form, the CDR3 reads TGTGCCAGCAGCCAAGACCCAGGAGGGTCATTCGGCAATCAGCCCCAGCATTTT.